This T cell receptor (beta chain) is from a study of follicular helper T cells after annual influenza vaccination. Across the study: Days 0, 7 and 28 post-vaccination were the blood draw times. For some subjects, blood spans the 2013-2014, 2014-2015 and 2015-2016 annual vaccinations. Study outcomes and limitations: Yearly vaccinations repeatedly recalled conserved clonotypes in ICOS+CD38+ cTfh.

Regarding this clone: Antigen specificity is unknown.

Sequencing used immunoSEQ multiplex PCR; TCRdb keeps in-frame clones, though not all of them. The data contain 4,800 or so clones, about 92% of them singletons. CDR3 length: 18 amino acids. Germline CDR1 and CDR2: LNHDA and SQIVND (reference sequence). The J segment lost 0 bases and the V segment lost 1 base, leaving 8 bases of the junction unmatched. Time point denoted: 2013-2014 season, 7 days after vaccination. The origin of this receptor is an adult who received the influenza vaccine. This sample comprised CXCR5+ CD38- circulating T follicular helper cells from blood, obtained 7 days after influenza vaccination. This sample's subset: circulating Tfh, non-naive CD4+CXCR5+PD-1+ (ICOS+CD38+ or ICOS-CD38-). The rearrangement links TRBV19 to TRBJ2-4, with TRBD2 matching 8 bases. The CDR3 DNA reads as TGTGCCAGTAGTATAGGCGGGGGGATGAATATAGCCAAAAACATTCAGTACTTC. Translated: CASSIGGGMNIAKNIQYF.